This T cell receptor beta chain was obtained from a study of shared clonotypes between healthy human individuals. The study's findings and limits: The four-donor shared clonotypes exceeded non-shared clonotypes in generation probability, with non-shared ones scoring lower.

Of note for this clone: Its antigen is undetermined.

The CDR3 is made up of 15 amino acids. Trimming shortened V by 5 bases and J by 2 bases, and 15 bases separated the two germline ends. The germline V gene encodes CDR1 LNHDA and CDR2 SQIVND (reference sequence). Only CD45RO-negative cells positively selected for CCR7 counted as naive CD8 cells, so terminally differentiated effector memory CD45RA+ cells were excluded. The donors were all Caucasian adults (living in Nashville, Tennessee). A 200 ng quantity of DNA, tens of thousands of T cell genomes, went into the sorted-subset replicate PCRs. Original handling: Filtering differed because ImmunoSEQ produced junction-only sequences that carried no quality scores. Assay used: immunoSEQ multiplex PCR; TCRdb lists only in-frame clones, some missing. The V and J calls and clone size were taken over from that table, and D and trimming were inferred from the DNA. The sample holds roughly 2 million clones, around 96% seen once.

This sequence joins TRBV19 and TRBJ1-2; D remains unclear. Sample: naive CD8+ T cells sorted from blood. The clonotype was recovered from a man aged 18 to 35 in good health. The CDR3 nucleotides are TGTGCCAGTAGTCAACCTGCAGGAACCAACTATGGCTACACCTTC. Amino acid sequence: CASSQPAGTNYGYTF.